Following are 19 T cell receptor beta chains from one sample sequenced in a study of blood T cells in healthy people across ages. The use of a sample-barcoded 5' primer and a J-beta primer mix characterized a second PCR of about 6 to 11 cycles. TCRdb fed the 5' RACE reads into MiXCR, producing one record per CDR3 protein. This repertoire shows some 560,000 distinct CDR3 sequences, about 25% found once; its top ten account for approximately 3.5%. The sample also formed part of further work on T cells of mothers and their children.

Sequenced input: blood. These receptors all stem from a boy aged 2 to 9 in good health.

In nucleotides, the CDR3 is TGTGCCAGCAGGTCCGGGACAGAAAAAAACATTCAGTACTTC. Translation: CASRSGTEKNIQYF. J is TRBJ2-4 and V is TRBV12-3 or TRBV12-4; 7 positions agree with TRBD1. CDR3 length: 14 amino acids. Unmatched junction bases numbered 6, after V lost 6 bases and J lost 4 bases.

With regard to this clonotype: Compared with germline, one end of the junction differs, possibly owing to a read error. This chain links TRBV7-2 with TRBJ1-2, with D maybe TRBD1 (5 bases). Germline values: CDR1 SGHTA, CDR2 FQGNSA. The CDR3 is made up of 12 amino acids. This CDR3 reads CASSFEGDGHTF. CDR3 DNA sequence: TGTGCCAGCAGCTTTGAAGGGGATGGCCACACCTTC. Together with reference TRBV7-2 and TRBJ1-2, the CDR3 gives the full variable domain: GAGVSQSPSNKVTEKGKDVELRCDPISGHTALYWYRQSLGQGLEFLIYFQGNSAPDKSGLPSDRFSAERTGGSVSTLTIQRTQQEDSAVYLCASSFEGDGHTFGSGTRLTVV.

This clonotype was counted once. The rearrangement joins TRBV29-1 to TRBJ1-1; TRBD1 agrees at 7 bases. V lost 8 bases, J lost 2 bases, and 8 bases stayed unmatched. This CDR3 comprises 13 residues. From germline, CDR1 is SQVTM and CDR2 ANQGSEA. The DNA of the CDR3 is TGCAGCTACTCGACAGGGTACAACACTGAAGCTTTCTTT. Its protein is CSYSTGYNTEAFF.

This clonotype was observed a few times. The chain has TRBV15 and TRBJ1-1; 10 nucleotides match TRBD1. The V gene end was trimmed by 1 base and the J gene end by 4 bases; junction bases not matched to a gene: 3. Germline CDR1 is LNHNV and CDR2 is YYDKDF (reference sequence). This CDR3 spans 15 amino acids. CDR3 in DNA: TGTGCCACCAGCAGAGGGACAGGGGGTGGCACTGAAGCTTTCTTT. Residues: CATSRGTGGGTEAFF.

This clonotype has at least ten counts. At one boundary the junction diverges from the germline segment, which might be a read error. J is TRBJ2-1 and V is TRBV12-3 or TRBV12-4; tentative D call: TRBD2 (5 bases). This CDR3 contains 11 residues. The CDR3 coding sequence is TGCGCCAGCAGCTTGGAGGATGAGCAGTTCTTC. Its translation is CASSLEDEQFF.

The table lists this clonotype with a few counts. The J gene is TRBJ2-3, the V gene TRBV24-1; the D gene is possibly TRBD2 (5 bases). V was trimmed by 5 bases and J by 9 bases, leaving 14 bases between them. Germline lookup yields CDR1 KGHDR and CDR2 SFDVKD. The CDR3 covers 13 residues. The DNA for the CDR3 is TGTGCCACCAGTGCCGCTTCGGGAAGAACGCAGTATTTT. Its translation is CATSAASGRTQYF.

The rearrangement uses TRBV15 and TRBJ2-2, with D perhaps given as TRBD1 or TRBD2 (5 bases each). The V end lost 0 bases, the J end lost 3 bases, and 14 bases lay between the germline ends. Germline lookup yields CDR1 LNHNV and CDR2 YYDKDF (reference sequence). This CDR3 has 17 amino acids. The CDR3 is CATSRDQRGAYTGELFF. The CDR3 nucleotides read TGTGCCACCAGCAGAGATCAGCGAGGGGCCTACACCGGGGAGCTGTTTTTT.

CDR3 region: CASSPIAGYQETQYF. CDR3 DNA sequence: TGTGCCAGCAGTCCCATAGCGGGGTACCAAGAGACCCAGTACTTC. The V call is TRBV12-3 or TRBV12-4, the J call TRBJ2-5; 8 bases line up with TRBD2. The junction had 5 bases not matched to a gene; V was cut back by 5 bases and J by 0 bases. This CDR3 is built from 15 residues.

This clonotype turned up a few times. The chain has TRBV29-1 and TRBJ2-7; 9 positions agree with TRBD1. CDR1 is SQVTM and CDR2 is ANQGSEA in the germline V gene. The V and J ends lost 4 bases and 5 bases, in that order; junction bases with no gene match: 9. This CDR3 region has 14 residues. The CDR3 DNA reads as TGCAGCGTTGCCAAGGGACAGGGTGTCGACGAGCAGTACTTC. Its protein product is CSVAKGQGVDEQYF.

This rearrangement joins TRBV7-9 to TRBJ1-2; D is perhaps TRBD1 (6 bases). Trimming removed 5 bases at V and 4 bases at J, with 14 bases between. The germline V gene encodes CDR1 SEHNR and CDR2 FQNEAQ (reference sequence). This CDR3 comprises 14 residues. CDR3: CASSPGQTAYGYTF. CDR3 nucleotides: TGTGCCAGCAGCCCCGGACAGACAGCCTATGGCTACACCTTC.

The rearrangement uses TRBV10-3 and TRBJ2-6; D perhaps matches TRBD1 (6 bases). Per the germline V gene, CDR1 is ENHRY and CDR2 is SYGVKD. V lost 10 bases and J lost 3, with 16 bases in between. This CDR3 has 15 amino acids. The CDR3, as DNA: TGTGCCACCCTACAGGGAGATATTGGGGCCAACGTCCTGACTTTC. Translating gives CATLQGDIGANVLTF.

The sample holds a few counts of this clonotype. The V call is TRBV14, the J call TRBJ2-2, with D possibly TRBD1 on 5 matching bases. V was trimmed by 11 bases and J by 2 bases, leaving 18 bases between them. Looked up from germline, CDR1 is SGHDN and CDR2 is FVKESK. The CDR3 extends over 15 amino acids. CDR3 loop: CAPPPADTNTGELFF. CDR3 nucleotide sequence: TGTGCCCCTCCCCCGGCGGACACAAACACCGGGGAGCTGTTTTTT.

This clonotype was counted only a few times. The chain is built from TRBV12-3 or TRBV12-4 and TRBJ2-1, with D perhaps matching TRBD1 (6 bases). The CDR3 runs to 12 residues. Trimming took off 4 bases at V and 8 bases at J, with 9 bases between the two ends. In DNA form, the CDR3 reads TGTGCCAGCAGTTATGGGGGCCATGAGCAGTTCTTC. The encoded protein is CASSYGGHEQFF.

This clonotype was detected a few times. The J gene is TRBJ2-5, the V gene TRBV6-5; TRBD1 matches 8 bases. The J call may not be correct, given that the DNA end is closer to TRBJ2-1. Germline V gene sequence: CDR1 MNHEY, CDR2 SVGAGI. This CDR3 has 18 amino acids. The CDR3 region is CASSYDRGSLGVSNEQFF. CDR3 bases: TGTGCCAGCAGTTACGACAGGGGCTCGTTAGGTGTTAGCAATGAGCAGTTCTTC.

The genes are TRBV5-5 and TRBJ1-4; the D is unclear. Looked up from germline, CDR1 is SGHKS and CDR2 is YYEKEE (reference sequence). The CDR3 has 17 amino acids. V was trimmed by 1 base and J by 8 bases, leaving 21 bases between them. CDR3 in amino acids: CASSLFLRRELGEKLFF. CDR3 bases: TGTGCCAGCAGCTTGTTTCTTCGGAGGGAACTGGGGGAAAAACTGTTTTTT.

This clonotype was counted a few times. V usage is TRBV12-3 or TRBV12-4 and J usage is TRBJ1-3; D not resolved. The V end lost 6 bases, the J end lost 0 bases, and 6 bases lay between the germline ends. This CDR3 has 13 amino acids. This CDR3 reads CASRESSGNTIYF. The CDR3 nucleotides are TGTGCCAGCAGGGAGAGCTCTGGAAACACCATATATTTT.

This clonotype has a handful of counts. The DNA for the CDR3 is TGCAGTGCTAGACCTGACAGGGCCCTATACGAGCAGTACTTC. It specifies CSARPDRALYEQYF. The V call is TRBV20-1, the J call TRBJ2-7, with TRBD1 matching over 7 bases. Germline V gene lookup returns CDR1 DFQATT and CDR2 SNEGSKA (reference sequence). Trimming removed 2 bases from V and 4 bases from J; junction bases left unmatched: 8. This CDR3 comprises 14 residues.

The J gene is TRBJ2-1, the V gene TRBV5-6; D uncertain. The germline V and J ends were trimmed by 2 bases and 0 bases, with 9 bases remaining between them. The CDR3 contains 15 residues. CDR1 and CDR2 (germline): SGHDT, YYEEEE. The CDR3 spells CASSFMESSYNEQFF. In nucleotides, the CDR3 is TGTGCCAGCAGCTTTATGGAAAGCTCCTACAATGAGCAGTTCTTC. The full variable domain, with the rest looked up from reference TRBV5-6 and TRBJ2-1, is DAGVTQSPTHLIKTRGQQVTLRCSPKSGHDTVSWYQQALGQGPQFIFQYYEEEERQRGNFPDRFSGHQFPNYSSELNVNALLLGDSALYLCASSFMESSYNEQFFGPGTRLTVL.

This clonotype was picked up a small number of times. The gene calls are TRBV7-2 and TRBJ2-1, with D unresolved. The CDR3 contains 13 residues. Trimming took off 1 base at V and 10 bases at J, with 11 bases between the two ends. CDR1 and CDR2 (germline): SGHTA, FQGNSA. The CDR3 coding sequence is TGTGCCAGCAGCTTAGGGTATGGTAGGGAGCAGTTCTTC. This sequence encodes CASSLGYGREQFF.